This TCR beta chain was recovered during a study of PD-L1 blockade in urothelial cancer. In the study overall: The median T cell count in blood samples was roughly 140,000.

CDR3 length equals 14 residues. Losses at the gene ends were 4 bases for V and 3 bases for J; bases not matched to a gene: 5. The germline V gene encodes CDR1 SGHRS and CDR2 YFSETQ. The method was immunoSEQ multiplex PCR; TCRdb's version includes in-frame clones alone and lacks a portion of them. The table includes more than 90,000 clones, over 65% detected once. Time point here: peripheral blood 6 weeks after treatment start. This TCR derives from a man in his sixties or seventies with urothelial cancer. The sequencing used PBMCs, collected around atezolizumab (anti-PD-L1) treatment. V gene TRBV5-1 combines with J gene TRBJ2-5, with TRBD2 matching 8 bases. CDR3 in amino acids: CASSTQLAEETQYF. Written as DNA, the CDR3 is TGCGCCAGCAGCACGCAACTAGCGGAAGAGACCCAGTACTTC.